This T cell receptor (beta chain) came from a study of CD8 T cells in Susac syndrome. Trimming shortened V by 8 bases and J by 0 bases, and 11 bases separated the two germline ends. Germline loops: CDR1 SNHLY, CDR2 FYNNEI. The CDR3 is 14 residues long. The controls, all healthy donors, were matched for age and sex. RNA totalling roughly 0.45 to 1 ug underwent reverse transcription with random hexamers. TCRdb analysed the immunoSEQ multiplex PCR reads with MiXCR anew, one entry per CDR3 protein. Found here are roughly 130,000 distinct CDR3 sequences, 90% to 95% of them singletons; the top ten hold roughly 0.13%.

J is TRBJ2-4 and V is TRBV2; D gene ambiguous. Sample: CD4+ T cells from PBMCs. The clonotype comes from a human donor in good health. CDR3 residues: CASSSFLAKNIQYF. The CDR3 DNA is TGTGCCAGCTCCTCCTTTCTAGCCAAAAACATTCAGTACTTC.